These T cell receptor beta chains were read from a single sample in a study of T cells in Graves' hyperthyroidism and ophthalmopathy. One entry per CDR3 protein, called by TCRdb with MiXCR from the multiplex PCR reads. The top ten hold 7.1% of the sample, which has around 600,000 distinct CDR3 sequences, 13% to 15% seen once. The sample consisted of blood. Receptor source: a woman between 18 and 30 years old with Graves' ophthalmopathy. CDR3s include the opening cysteine and the closing phenylalanine or tryptophan. The D gene is left open where the match is weak. Some rows mark clone size as missing; the rest say once, few, many or name a class of expanded clone.

CTSSLEWDRDYGYTF,TGCACCAGCAGCTTGGAGTGGGACAGGGACTATGGCTACACCTTC,TRBD1,TRBV5-1,TRBJ1-2,NA
CASSVRGLGDEQFF,TGTGCCAGCAGCGTAAGGGGACTAGGCGATGAGCAGTTCTTC,TRBD2,TRBV9,TRBJ2-1,NA
CASKRQNSGNTIYF,TGTGCCAGCAAACGACAGAACTCTGGAAACACCATATATTTT,NA,TRBV6-2/TRBV6-3,TRBJ1-3,many
CASSPSQGDYEQYF,TGTGCCAGCAGCCCCTCGCAAGGGGACTACGAGCAGTACTTC,NA,TRBV7-2,TRBJ2-7,many
CASSLQQAIPNYGYTF,TGTGCCAGCAGCTTACAACAGGCCATTCCTAACTATGGCTACACCTTC,NA,TRBV7-2,TRBJ1-2,many
CASSEDRGSTEAFF,TGTGCCAGCAGTGAAGACAGGGGTAGCACTGAAGCCTTCTTT,TRBD1,TRBV2,TRBJ1-1,NA
CSVRQGNQPQHF,TGCAGCGTTAGACAGGGGAATCAGCCCCAGCATTTT,TRBD1,TRBV29-1,TRBJ1-5,NA
CASSYRFSFRSGQGTRYLYGYTF,TGTGCCAGCAGTTACCGCTTCTCCTTCCGGTCTGGACAGGGGACGCGTTACCTATATGGCTACACCTTC,TRBD1,TRBV6-2/TRBV6-3,TRBJ1-2,NA
CSARDWTGIRYNSPLHF,TGCAGTGCTAGAGACTGGACAGGGATTCGCTATAATTCACCCCTCCACTTT,TRBD1,TRBV20-1,TRBJ1-6,NA
CSVEESLEAEAFF,TGCAGCGTTGAAGAAAGCTTAGAGGCTGAAGCTTTCTTT,NA,TRBV29-1,TRBJ1-1,few
CASSPLYAGGWDTQYF,TGTGCCAGCAGCCCCCTCTATGCGGGAGGATGGGATACGCAGTATTTT,TRBD2,TRBV25-1,TRBJ2-3,NA
CASSHESGSPDTQYF,TGTGCCAGCAGCCATGAAAGCGGGAGCCCAGATACGCAGTATTTT,TRBD2,TRBV3-1,TRBJ2-3,few
CASSPPPVRGPTYEQYF,TGTGCCAGCAGTCCCCCCCCCGTGAGAGGACCCACCTACGAGCAGTACTTC,NA,TRBV12-3/TRBV12-4,TRBJ2-7,many
CASSGTGTQPQHF,TGTGCCAGCAGCGGGACAGGGACGCAGCCCCAGCATTTT,TRBD1,TRBV2,TRBJ1-5,many
CASSEGLVRPTGAFF,TGTGCCAGCAGTGAAGGGCTAGTCCGTCCCACCGGAGCTTTCTTT,NA,TRBV6-1,TRBJ1-1,many
CASSQEVSQNTEAFF,TGCGCCAGCAGCCAAGAGGTTTCACAGAACACTGAAGCTTTCTTT,NA,TRBV4-1,TRBJ1-1,NA
CASSVQGGLSYGYTF,TGTGCCAGCAGCGTACAGGGAGGTCTTAGCTATGGCTACACCTTC,NA,TRBV9,TRBJ1-2,many
CASSLDQGVFTEAFF,TGTGCCAGCAGCTTAGATCAGGGGGTTTTCACTGAAGCTTTCTTT,TRBD1,TRBV7-2,TRBJ1-1,many
CASSVGTSRTDTQYF,TGTGCCAGCAGCGTCGGCACTAGCCGCACAGATACGCAGTATTTT,NA,TRBV9,TRBJ2-3,many
CASSLTHDQETQYF,TGTGCCAGCAGCTTGACGCACGACCAAGAGACCCAGTACTTC,NA,TRBV2,TRBJ2-5,few
CASSSLRGTDLGETQYF,TGTGCCAGCAGTTCCTTACGGGGGACAGATCTTGGGGAGACCCAGTACTTC,NA,TRBV6-2/TRBV6-3,TRBJ2-5,NA
CASTQSGGQPQHF,TGTGCCAGTACCCAAAGCGGAGGTCAGCCCCAGCATTTT,NA,TRBV28,TRBJ1-5,NA
CASSFDPGAGDNEQFF,TGTGCCAGCAGCTTCGACCCGGGGGCGGGAGATAATGAGCAGTTCTTC,NA,TRBV7-8,TRBJ2-1,many
CASSPEENGYTF,TGTGCCAGCTCACCAGAGGAGAATGGCTACACCTTC,NA,TRBV18,TRBJ1-2,many
CASSFPGASYGYTF,TGTGCCAGCAGCTTCCCTGGTGCCTCTTATGGCTACACCTTC,NA,TRBV7-9,TRBJ1-2,NA
CASSYSRGGYEQYF,TGTGCCAGCAGTTACTCCCGGGGGGGTTACGAGCAGTACTTC,TRBD2,TRBV6-6,TRBJ2-7,many
CASSVGLGQKTQYF,TGTGCCAGCAGCGTAGGTCTGGGCCAGAAGACGCAGTATTTT,NA,TRBV9,TRBJ2-3,few
CASRPLSGSSYEQYF,TGTGCCAGCAGGCCGCTTAGCGGGAGCTCCTACGAGCAGTACTTC,TRBD2,TRBV2,TRBJ2-7,many
CASTSLGQGDEQFF,TGTGCCAGCACAAGTTTGGGCCAGGGCGATGAGCAGTTCTTC,NA,TRBV28,TRBJ2-1,many
CASTVGTVDTIYF,TGTGCCAGCACTGTAGGGACAGTTGACACCATATATTTT,TRBD1,TRBV12-3/TRBV12-4,TRBJ1-3,NA
CASSSRGGRTNTEAFF,TGTGCCAGCAGCTCGAGGGGGGGACGGACGAACACTGAAGCTTTCTTT,NA,TRBV7-3,TRBJ1-1,few
CASSHGTGVETQYF,TGTGCCAGCAGCCATGGGACAGGGGTCGAGACCCAGTACTTC,TRBD1,TRBV28,TRBJ2-5,many
CASRGGWGYTF,TGTGCCAGCAGAGGGGGTTGGGGCTACACCTTC,NA,TRBV28,TRBJ1-2,NA
CATLDRGHTGELFF,TGTGCCACCTTGGACAGGGGGCACACCGGGGAGCTGTTTTTT,TRBD1,TRBV24-1,TRBJ2-2,many
CASSVEQGTDTQYF,TGTGCCAGCAGCGTAGAACAGGGAACAGATACGCAGTATTTT,NA,TRBV9,TRBJ2-3,NA
CASSRSGVWTEAFF,TGTGCCAGCAGTCGAAGCGGGGTATGGACTGAAGCTTTCTTT,NA,TRBV2,TRBJ1-1,many
CASSLGNAGSGNTIYF,TGCGCCAGCAGCTTGGGTAACGCCGGCTCTGGAAACACCATATATTTT,NA,TRBV5-1,TRBJ1-3,NA
CASSWAQAYNEQFF,TGTGCCAGCAGTTGGGCGCAGGCGTACAATGAGCAGTTCTTC,NA,TRBV27,TRBJ2-1,many
CASSLGRATNTEAFF,TGTGCCAGCAGCTTAGGCAGGGCGACGAACACTGAAGCTTTCTTT,NA,TRBV7-9,TRBJ1-1,few
CASRTAGSSYEQYF,TGTGCCAGCAGAACCGCAGGGAGCTCCTACGAGCAGTACTTC,NA,TRBV7-9,TRBJ2-7,few
CASSLDRVTTEAFF,TGTGCCAGCAGCTTAGATCGGGTAACGACTGAAGCTTTCTTT,NA,TRBV7-2,TRBJ1-1,few
CASTPHSGSANEQFF,TGTGCCAGCACCCCACACAGCGGGTCTGCGAATGAGCAGTTCTTC,NA,TRBV6-1,TRBJ2-1,many
CASSPPGGKDTGELFF,TGTGCCAGCAGCCCCCCCGGGGGCAAAGACACCGGGGAGCTGTTTTTT,NA,TRBV7-9,TRBJ2-2,many
CASSPTAGEQFF,TGTGCCAGCAGTCCCACAGCGGGAGAGCAGTTCTTC,TRBD2,TRBV12-3/TRBV12-4,TRBJ2-1,many
CASSEPGWTDNQPQHF,TGTGCCAGCAGTGAACCGGGGTGGACCGATAATCAGCCCCAGCATTTT,NA,TRBV6-1,TRBJ1-5,many
CASSQDPQRARGNIQYF,TGCGCCAGCAGCCAAGATCCACAAAGAGCCAGGGGAAACATTCAGTACTTC,NA,TRBV4-1,TRBJ2-4,few
CATSDIRRGADEQFF,TGTGCCACCAGTGATATCCGGCGGGGTGCGGATGAGCAGTTCTTC,NA,TRBV24-1,TRBJ2-1,NA
CASSGGPGQFYEQYF,TGTGCCAGCAGCGGGGGCCCCGGACAATTCTACGAGCAGTACTTC,NA,TRBV9,TRBJ2-7,few
CSGVEGLTYEQYF,TGCAGCGGGGTCGAGGGGCTGACCTACGAGCAGTACTTC,NA,TRBV29-1,TRBJ2-7,many
CASTAPSESATNEKLFF,TGCGCCAGCACGGCCCCGAGCGAAAGTGCAACTAATGAAAAACTGTTTTTT,NA,TRBV4-1,TRBJ1-4,NA